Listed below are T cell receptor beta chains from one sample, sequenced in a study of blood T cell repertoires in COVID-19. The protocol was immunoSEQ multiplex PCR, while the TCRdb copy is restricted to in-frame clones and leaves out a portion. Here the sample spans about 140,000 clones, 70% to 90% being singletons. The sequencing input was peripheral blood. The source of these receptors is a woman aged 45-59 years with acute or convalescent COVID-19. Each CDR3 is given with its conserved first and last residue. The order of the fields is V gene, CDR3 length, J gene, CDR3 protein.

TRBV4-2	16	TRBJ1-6	CASSQEQGQLGSPLHF
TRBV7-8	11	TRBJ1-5	CASSFNGTQHF
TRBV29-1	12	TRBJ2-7	CSVEVQAYEQYF
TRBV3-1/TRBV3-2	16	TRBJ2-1	CASSQANSGGFNEQFF
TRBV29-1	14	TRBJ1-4	CSVTRGLANEKLFF
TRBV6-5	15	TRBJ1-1	CASRDRGAMNTEAFF
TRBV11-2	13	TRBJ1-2	CASTQGGFGGYTF
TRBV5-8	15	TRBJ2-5	CASSWGGGDQETQYF
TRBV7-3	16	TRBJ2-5	CASSLRVAGGPETQYF
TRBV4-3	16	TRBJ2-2	CASSQIGTGSRGELFF
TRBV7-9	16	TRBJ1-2	CASSSTILGLNYGYTF
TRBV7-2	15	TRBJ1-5	CASSPEAYSNQPQHF
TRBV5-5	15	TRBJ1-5	CASRTGGLTNQPQHF
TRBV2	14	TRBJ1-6	CASSIGQANSPLHF
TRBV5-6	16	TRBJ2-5	CASSLEDRGRGETQYF
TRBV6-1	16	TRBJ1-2	CASSEFHGGGNYGYTF
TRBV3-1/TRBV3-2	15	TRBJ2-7	CASSPGGGRPYEQYF
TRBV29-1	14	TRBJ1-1	CSSDREGAWTEAFF
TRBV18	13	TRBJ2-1	CASSRQDYNEQFF
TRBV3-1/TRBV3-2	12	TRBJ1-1	CARNHPALEAFF
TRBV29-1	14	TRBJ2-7	CSVHGTSGSYEQYF
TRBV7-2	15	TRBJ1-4	CASSSSQQGYEKLFF
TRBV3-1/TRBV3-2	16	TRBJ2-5	CASSQDPVLASETQYF
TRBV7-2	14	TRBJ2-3	CASSLGSSGDTQYF
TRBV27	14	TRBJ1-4	CASRRLATNEKLFF
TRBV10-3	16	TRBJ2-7	CAISEVWADDLYEQYF
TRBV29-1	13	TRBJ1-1	CSGKLQGDTEAFF
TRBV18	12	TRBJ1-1	CASSPRDTEAFF
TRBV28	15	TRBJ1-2	CATLPGQRINYGYTF
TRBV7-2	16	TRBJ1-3	CASSLQGGGTGNTIYF
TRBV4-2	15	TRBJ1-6	CASSQSVSADSPLHF
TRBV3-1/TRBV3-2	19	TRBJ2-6	CASSQDLAGANSGANVLTF
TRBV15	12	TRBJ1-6	CATSRDHGGLHF
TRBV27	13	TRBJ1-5	CASSLGGTEPQHF
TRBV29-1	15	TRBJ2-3	CSVDEPSGPTDTQYF